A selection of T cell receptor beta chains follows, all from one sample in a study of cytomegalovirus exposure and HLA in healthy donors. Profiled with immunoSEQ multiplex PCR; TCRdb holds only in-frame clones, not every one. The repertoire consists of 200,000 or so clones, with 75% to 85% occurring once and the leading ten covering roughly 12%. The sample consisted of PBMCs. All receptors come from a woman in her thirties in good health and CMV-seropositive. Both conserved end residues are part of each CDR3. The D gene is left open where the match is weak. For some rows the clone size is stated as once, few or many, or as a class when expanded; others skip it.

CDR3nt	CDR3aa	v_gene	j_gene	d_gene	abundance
TGTGCCAGCAGCATGGGGGGGGGTGAGCAGTTCTTC	CASSMGGGEQFF	TRBV7-6	TRBJ2-1	TRBD2	NA
TGTGCCAGCACGGGACTAGGGGGCAATGAGCAGTTCTTC	CASTGLGGNEQFF	TRBV2	TRBJ2-1	TRBD2	few
TGTGCCAGCAGTCCTCGAGCAGAAGCTTTCTTT	CASSPRAEAFF	TRBV7-9	TRBJ1-1	NA	NA
TGTGCCAGCAGTTTCCGTGGCAGGGGAAAAGCCGGGGAGCTGTTTTTT	CASSFRGRGKAGELFF	TRBV28	TRBJ2-2	NA	NA
TGTGCCAGCAGCCCCCGGGACAGGGGGCCGGTGAACACTGAAGCTTTCTTT	CASSPRDRGPVNTEAFF	TRBV5-6	TRBJ1-1	TRBD1	NA
TGTGCCACCAGCGGTGGACCGGGACAGAGTCAAGAGACCCAGTACTTC	CATSGGPGQSQETQYF	TRBV15	TRBJ2-5	TRBD1	NA
TGTGCCAGCAGTGAGGGAGCCCTTAATGAAAAACTGTTTTTT	CASSEGALNEKLFF	TRBV6-1	TRBJ1-4	NA	NA
TGTGCCAGCAGCAAAGGGAGGGACAGGGGGTGGCACGAGCAGTACTTC	CASSKGRDRGWHEQYF	TRBV7-9	TRBJ2-7	TRBD1	NA
TGCGCCAGCAGCCCTCGGGGAATCCAAGAGACCCAGTACTTC	CASSPRGIQETQYF	TRBV5-1	TRBJ2-5	NA	NA
TGTGCCAGCTCACAAATGGCAACGGGGAAAAGGTGGGCTTTCTTT	CASSQMATGKRWAFF	TRBV18	TRBJ1-1	NA	NA
TGTGCCAGCTCACCCACGCGGGGCAGGGGGCTCAATCAGCCCCAGCATTTT	CASSPTRGRGLNQPQHF	TRBV18	TRBJ1-5	TRBD1	NA
TGTGCTAGCAGCTTAGGGTCTGGGCGTCAAGAGACCCAGTACTTC	CASSLGSGRQETQYF	TRBV7-7	TRBJ2-5	NA	NA
TGTGCCAGCAGTTACTCGAACGGGGGCTCTGGAAACACCATATATTTT	CASSYSNGGSGNTIYF	TRBV6-5	TRBJ1-3	NA	NA
TGCAGCGTTGGCCTGGGAGGGGACACTGAAGCTTTCTTT	CSVGLGGDTEAFF	TRBV29-1	TRBJ1-1	NA	NA
TGTGCCAGCACCCTAGGGGTACTCACTGAAGCTTTCTTT	CASTLGVLTEAFF	TRBV6-1	TRBJ1-1	NA	NA
TGCGCCAGCAGCTTGGCAGGGAACTATGGCTACACCTTC	CASSLAGNYGYTF	TRBV5-1	TRBJ1-2	NA	NA
TGTGCCAGCAGTCCGGGACTAGCGGGAGGGGATACGCAGTATTTT	CASSPGLAGGDTQYF	TRBV25-1	TRBJ2-3	TRBD2	NA